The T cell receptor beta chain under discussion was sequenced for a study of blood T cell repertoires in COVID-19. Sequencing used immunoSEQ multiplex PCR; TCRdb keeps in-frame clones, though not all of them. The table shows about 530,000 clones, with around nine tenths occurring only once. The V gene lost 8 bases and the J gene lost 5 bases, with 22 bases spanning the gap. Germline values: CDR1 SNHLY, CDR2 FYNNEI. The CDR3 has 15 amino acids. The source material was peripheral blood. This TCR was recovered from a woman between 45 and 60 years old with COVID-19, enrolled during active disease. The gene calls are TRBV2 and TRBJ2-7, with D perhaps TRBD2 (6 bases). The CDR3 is CASGSRGAGSDEQYF. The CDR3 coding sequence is TGTGCCAGCGGATCCCGCGGGGCCGGGTCGGACGAGCAGTACTTC.